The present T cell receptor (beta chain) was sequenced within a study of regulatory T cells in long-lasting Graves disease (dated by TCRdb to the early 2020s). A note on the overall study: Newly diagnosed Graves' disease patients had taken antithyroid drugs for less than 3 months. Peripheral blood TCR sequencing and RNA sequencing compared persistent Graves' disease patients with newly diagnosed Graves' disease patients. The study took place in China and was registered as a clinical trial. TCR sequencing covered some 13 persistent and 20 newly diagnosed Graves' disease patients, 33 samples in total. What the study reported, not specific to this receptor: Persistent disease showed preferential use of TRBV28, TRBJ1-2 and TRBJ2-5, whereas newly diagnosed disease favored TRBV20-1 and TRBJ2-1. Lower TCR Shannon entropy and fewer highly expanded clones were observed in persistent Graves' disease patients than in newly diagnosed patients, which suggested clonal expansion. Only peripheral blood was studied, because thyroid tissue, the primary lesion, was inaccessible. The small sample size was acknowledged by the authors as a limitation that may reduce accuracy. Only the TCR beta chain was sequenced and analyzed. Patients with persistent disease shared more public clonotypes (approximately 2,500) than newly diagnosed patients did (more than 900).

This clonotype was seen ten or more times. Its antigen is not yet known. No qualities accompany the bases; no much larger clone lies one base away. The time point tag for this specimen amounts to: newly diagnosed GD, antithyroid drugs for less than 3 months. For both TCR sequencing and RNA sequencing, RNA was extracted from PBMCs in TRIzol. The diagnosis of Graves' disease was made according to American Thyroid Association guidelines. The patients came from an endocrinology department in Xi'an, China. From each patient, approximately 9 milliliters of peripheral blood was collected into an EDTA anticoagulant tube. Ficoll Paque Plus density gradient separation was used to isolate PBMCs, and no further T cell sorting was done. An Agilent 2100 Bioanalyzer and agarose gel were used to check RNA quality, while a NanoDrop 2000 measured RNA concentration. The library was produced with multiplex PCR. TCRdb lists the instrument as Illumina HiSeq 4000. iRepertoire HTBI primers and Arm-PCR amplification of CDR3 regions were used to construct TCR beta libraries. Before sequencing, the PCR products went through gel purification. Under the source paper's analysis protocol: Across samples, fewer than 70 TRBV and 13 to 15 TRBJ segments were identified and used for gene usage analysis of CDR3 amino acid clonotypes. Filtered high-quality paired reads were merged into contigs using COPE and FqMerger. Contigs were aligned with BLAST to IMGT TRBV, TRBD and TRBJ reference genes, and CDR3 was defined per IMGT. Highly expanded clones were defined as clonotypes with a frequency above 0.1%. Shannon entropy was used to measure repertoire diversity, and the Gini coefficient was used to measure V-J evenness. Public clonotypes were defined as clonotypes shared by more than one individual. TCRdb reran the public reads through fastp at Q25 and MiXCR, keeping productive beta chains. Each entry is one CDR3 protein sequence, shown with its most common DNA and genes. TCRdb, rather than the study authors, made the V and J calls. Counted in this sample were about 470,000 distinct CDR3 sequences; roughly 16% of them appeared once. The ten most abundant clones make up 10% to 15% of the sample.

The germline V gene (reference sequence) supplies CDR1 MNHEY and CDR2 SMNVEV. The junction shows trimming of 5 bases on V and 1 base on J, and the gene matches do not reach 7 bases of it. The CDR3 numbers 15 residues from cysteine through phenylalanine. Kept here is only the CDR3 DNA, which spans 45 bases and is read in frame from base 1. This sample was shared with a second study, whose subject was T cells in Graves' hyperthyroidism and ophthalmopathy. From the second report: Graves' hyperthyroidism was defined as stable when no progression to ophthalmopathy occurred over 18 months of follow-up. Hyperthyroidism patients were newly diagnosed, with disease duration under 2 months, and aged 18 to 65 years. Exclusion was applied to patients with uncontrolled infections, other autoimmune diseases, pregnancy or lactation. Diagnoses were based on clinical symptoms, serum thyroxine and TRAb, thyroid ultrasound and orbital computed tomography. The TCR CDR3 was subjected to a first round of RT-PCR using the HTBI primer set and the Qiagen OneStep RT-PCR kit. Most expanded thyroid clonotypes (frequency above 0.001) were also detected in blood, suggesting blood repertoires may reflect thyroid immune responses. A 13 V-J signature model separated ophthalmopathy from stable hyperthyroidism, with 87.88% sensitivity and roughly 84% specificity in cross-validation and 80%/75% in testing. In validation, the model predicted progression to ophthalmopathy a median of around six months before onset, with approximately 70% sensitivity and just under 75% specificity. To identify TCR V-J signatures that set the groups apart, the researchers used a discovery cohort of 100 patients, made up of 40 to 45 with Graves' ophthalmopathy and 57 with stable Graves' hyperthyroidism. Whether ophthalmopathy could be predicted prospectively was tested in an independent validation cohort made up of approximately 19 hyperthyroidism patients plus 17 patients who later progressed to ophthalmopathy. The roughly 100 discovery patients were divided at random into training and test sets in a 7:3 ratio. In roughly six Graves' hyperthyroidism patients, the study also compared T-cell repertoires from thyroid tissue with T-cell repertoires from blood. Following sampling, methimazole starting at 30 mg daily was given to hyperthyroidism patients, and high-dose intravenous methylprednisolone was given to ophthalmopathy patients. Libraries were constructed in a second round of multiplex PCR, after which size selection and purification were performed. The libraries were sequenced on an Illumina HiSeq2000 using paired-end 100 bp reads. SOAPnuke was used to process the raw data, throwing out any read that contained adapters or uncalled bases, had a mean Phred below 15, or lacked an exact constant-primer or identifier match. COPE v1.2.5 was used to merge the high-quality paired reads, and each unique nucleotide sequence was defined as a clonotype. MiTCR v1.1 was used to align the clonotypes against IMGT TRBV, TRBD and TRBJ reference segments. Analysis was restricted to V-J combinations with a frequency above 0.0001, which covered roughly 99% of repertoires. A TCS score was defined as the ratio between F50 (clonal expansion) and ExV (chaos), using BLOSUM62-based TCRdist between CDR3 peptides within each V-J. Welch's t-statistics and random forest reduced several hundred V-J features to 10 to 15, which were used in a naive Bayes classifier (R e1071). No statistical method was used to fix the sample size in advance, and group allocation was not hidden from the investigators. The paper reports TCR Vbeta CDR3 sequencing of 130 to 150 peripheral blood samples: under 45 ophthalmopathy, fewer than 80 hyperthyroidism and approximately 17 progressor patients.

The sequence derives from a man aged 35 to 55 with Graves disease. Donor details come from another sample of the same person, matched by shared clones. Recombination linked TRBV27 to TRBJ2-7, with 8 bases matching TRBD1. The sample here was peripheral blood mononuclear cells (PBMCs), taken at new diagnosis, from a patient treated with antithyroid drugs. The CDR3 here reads CASSTVRDRSYEQYF. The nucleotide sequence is TGTGCCAGCAGTACCGTCAGGGACAGGTCCTACGAGCAGTACTTC.